The 17 T cell receptor beta chains below all came from one sample that was sequenced in a study of brain T cells in children with intractable seizures. Only in-frame clones appear in the TCRdb table, and some are missing; sequencing was by immunoSEQ multiplex PCR. The sample holds fewer than 85,000 clones; more than 85% are singletons and the top ten take approximately 1.5%. The source was peripheral blood, collected at surgery. Every receptor here comes from a boy under three years old with tuberous sclerosis and intractable seizures.

The rearrangement joins TRBV28 to TRBJ2-1; D unresolved. Germline V CDR1 and CDR2: MDHEN, SYDVKM. Trimming took 3 bases from V and 3 from J, leaving 15 bases between them. The CDR3 covers 16 residues. DNA for the CDR3: TGTGCCAGCAGTTTCCAGCTCCGTGGGGTCTACAATGAGCAGTTCTTC. This gives the protein CASSFQLRGVYNEQFF. The entire variable domain, with the rest obtained from reference TRBV28 and TRBJ2-1, is as follows: DVKVTQSSRYLVKRTGEKVFLECVQDMDHENMFWYRQDPGLGLRLIYFSYDVKMKEKGDIPEGYSVSREKKERFSLILESASTNQTSMYLCASSFQLRGVYNEQFFGPGTRLTVL.

This rearrangement joins TRBV28 to TRBJ1-4; 7 nucleotides match TRBD1. CDR1 is MDHEN and CDR2 is SYDVKM in the germline V gene. V trimming: 10 bases; J trimming: 8 bases; junction bases outside the gene matches: 7. This CDR3 has 12 amino acids. Here the CDR3 reads CATRGFSEKLFF. The CDR3 coding sequence is TGTGCCACCAGGGGGTTTAGCGAAAAACTGTTTTTT.

V usage is TRBV10-3 and J usage is TRBJ2-1; tentatively, D is TRBD1 or TRBD2 (6 bases each). The V and J ends lost 4 bases and 9 bases respectively, with 22 bases between them. Germline-derived CDR1 and CDR2 are ENHRY and SYGVKD. The CDR3 length is 16 residues. The CDR3, as DNA: TGTGCCATCAGTGTTGGGGGCCTGACGCGGGGCACTGAGCAGTTCTTC. It is translated as CAISVGGLTRGTEQFF.

The CDR3 reads CASSPGRDSEKLFF. CDR3 nucleotides: TGTGCCAGCAGCCCCGGTAGGGACTCCGAAAAACTGTTTTTT. The V call is TRBV9, the J call TRBJ1-4, with D perhaps TRBD1 (5 bases). With 4 bases removed from V and 8 bases from J, the gap between germline ends came to 15 bases. Germline-derived CDR1 and CDR2 are SGDLS and YYNGEE. The CDR3 runs to 14 residues.

A single count supports this clone. This CDR3 is CASSFTGTSHHLAKNIQYF. The CDR3 DNA reads as TGTGCCAGCAGCTTCACCGGGACTAGCCACCACCTTGCCAAAAACATTCAGTACTTC. The genes are TRBV3-1 (or the pseudogene TRBV3-2) and TRBJ2-4; 9 nucleotides align to TRBD2. CDR1 LGHDT and CDR2 YNNKEL come from the germline V gene (reference sequence). This CDR3 comprises 19 residues. The V and J ends lost 5 bases and 1 base, in that order; junction bases with no gene match: 15.

This clone appeared a single time. V usage is TRBV11-3 and J usage is TRBJ2-7; D might be TRBD1 or TRBD2, each matching 5 bases. Trimming removed 0 bases at V and 1 base at J, with 13 bases between. CDR1 is SGHNT and CDR2 is YENEEA in the germline V gene. This CDR3 is 16 amino acids long. CDR3 loop: CASSLDEGTYSYEQYF. The CDR3, as DNA: TGTGCCAGCAGCTTAGACGAAGGGACGTATTCCTACGAGCAGTACTTC.

The V gene is TRBV5-5, the J gene TRBJ2-7; a possible D gene is TRBD1 (5 bases). Looked up from germline, CDR1 is SGHKS and CDR2 is YYEKEE (reference sequence). V was trimmed by 4 bases and J by 2 bases, leaving 16 bases between them. The CDR3 spans 15 residues. This CDR3 is CASSDPQGITYEQYF. The CDR3, as DNA: TGTGCCAGCAGCGACCCGCAGGGTATAACCTACGAGCAGTACTTC.

The rearrangement uses TRBV7-2 and TRBJ1-1; perhaps TRBD1 as D (6 bases). The CDR3 is made up of 18 amino acids. The germline V gene has CDR1 SGHTA and CDR2 FQGNSA. The V end lost 4 bases, the J end lost 0 bases, and 21 bases lay between the germline ends. The CDR3 protein is CASSSILGGPLMNTEAFF. The CDR3, as DNA: TGTGCCAGCAGCTCCATCCTTGGGGGCCCCCTCATGAACACTGAAGCTTTCTTT. Based on the CDR3 plus reference TRBV7-2 and TRBJ1-1, the full variable domain is GAGVSQSPSNKVTEKGKDVELRCDPISGHTALYWYRQSLGQGLEFLIYFQGNSAPDKSGLPSDRFSAERTGGSVSTLTIQRTQQEDSAVYLCASSSILGGPLMNTEAFFGQGTRLTVV.

The V and J genes are TRBV16 and TRBJ2-7; weak D call: TRBD1 (6 bases). V lost 0 bases, J lost 1 base, and 16 bases lay in between. The CDR3 length is 17 residues. CDR1 and CDR2 (germline): KGHSY, FQNENV. This CDR3 is CASSQSGPGTRSYEQYF. The CDR3 coding sequence is TGTGCCAGCAGCCAATCAGGTCCCGGGACAAGGTCCTACGAGCAGTACTTC.

DNA of the CDR3: TGTGCCAGCAGTGAAGAGGTCTTAGGCGGAGTCTATGGCTACACCTTC. Protein sequence: CASSEEVLGGVYGYTF. The rearrangement uses TRBV6-1 and TRBJ1-2; D unresolved. Germline CDR1 is MNHNS and CDR2 is SASEGT. The CDR3 sequence is 16 residues long. The V end was cut by 1 base, the J end by 4 bases, with 16 bases between.

In this sample, this clone turned up a few times. This chain uses TRBV29-1 with TRBJ1-1; possible D gene TRBD1, 6 bases. Trimming shortened V by 7 bases and J by 0 bases, and 12 bases separated the two germline ends. This CDR3 region has 13 residues. CDR1 SQVTM and CDR2 ANQGSEA come from the germline V gene. CDR3 DNA: TGCAGCGGGGGGACAAACCTGAACACTGAAGCTTTCTTT. It codes for CSGGTNLNTEAFF.

This rearrangement joins TRBV5-8 to TRBJ2-3; 9 bases line up with TRBD2. V lost 7 bases and J lost 2; bases outside the gene matches: 8. The CDR3 length is 15 residues. Looked up from germline, CDR1 is SGHTS and CDR2 is YDEGEE. As DNA, the CDR3 is TGTGCCAGCGGACGTAGCGGGAGAAACACAGATACGCAGTATTTT. Amino acids: CASGRSGRNTDTQYF.

V usage is TRBV6-6 and J usage is TRBJ2-3; D ambiguous. Germline CDR1 MNHNY, CDR2 SVGAGI (reference sequence). V shed 6 bases and J shed 4 bases, with 11 bases lying between them. The CDR3 loop spans 13 amino acids. The DNA of the CDR3 is TGTGCCAGCAGCTCCTGGGTGGCAGATACGCAGTATTTT. It specifies CASSSWVADTQYF.

This chain uses TRBV3-1 (or the pseudogene TRBV3-2) with TRBJ2-3, with D uncertain. From germline, CDR1 is LGHDT and CDR2 YNNKEL (reference sequence). The V gene lost 0 bases and the J gene lost 1 base, with 11 bases spanning the gap. The CDR3 runs to 16 residues. CDR3 amino acids: CASSQDALPRTDTQYF. The CDR3 coding sequence is TGTGCCAGCAGCCAAGACGCCCTACCTCGCACAGATACGCAGTATTTT.

The table lists this clone with a count of one. J is TRBJ1-5 and V is TRBV6-7, with D possibly being TRBD1 (6 bases). TRBV6-7 is an ORF, and what it does is uncertain. The CDR3 loop spans 21 amino acids. The germline V and J ends were trimmed by 0 bases and 8 bases, with 32 bases remaining between them. The CDR3: CASSYSGQPAGLNSRNKPQHF. The CDR3 nucleotides are TGTGCCAGCAGTTACTCGGGACAACCGGCAGGGCTGAACTCTCGGAACAAGCCCCAGCATTTT.

The chain employs TRBV5-8 and TRBJ1-3; 7 nucleotides align to TRBD1. This CDR3 is built from 14 residues. V dropped 4 bases and J dropped 3; count of bases not matched to a gene: 4. Germline V gene lookup returns CDR1 SGHTS and CDR2 YDEGEE. The chain's CDR3 is CASSPGGGGNTIYF. The CDR3 DNA reads as TGTGCCAGCAGCCCAGGGGGTGGTGGAAACACCATATATTTT. Full variable domain (missing parts from reference TRBV5-8 and TRBJ1-3): EAGVTQSPTHLIKTRGQQATLRCSPISGHTSVYWYQQALGLGLQFLLWYDEGEERNRGNFPPRFSGRQFPNYSSELNVNALELEDSALYLCASSPGGGGNTIYFGEGSWLTVV.

The chain combines TRBV14 with TRBJ2-7; D uncertain. Trimming pared 0 bases from V and 0 bases from J, leaving 9 bases between. CDR1 and CDR2 from the germline V gene are SGHDN and FVKESK. This CDR3 has 15 amino acids. CDR3 coding DNA: TGTGCCAGCAGCCAAGACAGTTATAGCTCCTACGAGCAGTACTTC. Amino acid sequence: CASSQDSYSSYEQYF.